The rows below give T cell receptor beta chains drawn from one sample of a study of molecular identifiers for immune sequencing clone quantification. TCRdb re-called the PCR reads with MiXCR, one entry per CDR3 protein. The sample contains tens of thousands of distinct CDR3 sequences, approximately 18% of which appear only once. Sequencing used naive CD8+ T cells from blood, with Jurkat cell RNA spiked in. The receptors shown here come from a human donor in good health. Some libraries in this study had Jurkat cell RNA spiked in. The CDR3 runs from the conserved cysteine through the conserved F or W. The D gene is left open where the match is weak. Clone size appears in some rows only: once, few, many, or a class for an expanded clone.

d_gene: TRBD1
j_gene: TRBJ1-1
abundance: .
v_gene: TRBV2
CDR3aa: CASSAPDDRGAEAFF
CDR3nt: TGTGCCAGCAGCGCTCCTGATGACAGGGGCGCTGAAGCTTTCTTT

d_gene: TRBD2
j_gene: TRBJ2-2
abundance: .
v_gene: TRBV29-1
CDR3aa: CSVPSGAGELFF
CDR3nt: TGCAGCGTCCCGAGCGGGGCCGGGGAGCTGTTTTTT

d_gene: .
j_gene: TRBJ1-4
abundance: many
v_gene: TRBV20-1
CDR3aa: CSAREDRFGTNEKLFF
CDR3nt: TGCAGTGCTAGGGAGGACAGATTCGGTACTAATGAAAAACTGTTTTTT

d_gene: .
j_gene: TRBJ1-4
abundance: .
v_gene: TRBV4-3
CDR3aa: CASSQARVSSEKLFF
CDR3nt: TGCGCCAGCAGCCAAGCCAGGGTTTCGTCTGAAAAACTGTTTTTT

d_gene: TRBD1
j_gene: TRBJ2-5
abundance: few
v_gene: TRBV24-1
CDR3aa: CATSDFKGNRGPGETQYF
CDR3nt: TGTGCCACCAGTGATTTTAAGGGGAACAGGGGGCCGGGTGAGACCCAGTACTTC

d_gene: .
j_gene: TRBJ1-5
abundance: many
v_gene: TRBV12-5
CDR3aa: CASAKSGQPQHF
CDR3nt: TGTGCTAGTGCTAAATCCGGGCAGCCCCAGCATTTT

d_gene: .
j_gene: TRBJ2-3
abundance: .
v_gene: TRBV5-3
CDR3aa: CASSEKEGYYRTDAQYF
CDR3nt: TGTGCCAGCAGCGAAAAGGAGGGCTACTACCGCACAGATGCGCAGTATTTT

d_gene: TRBD2
j_gene: TRBJ2-3
abundance: many
v_gene: TRBV28
CDR3aa: CATNMDPREGPRTQYF
CDR3nt: TGTGCCACCAACATGGACCCGCGGGAGGGCCCGCGCACGCAGTATTTT

d_gene: TRBD2
j_gene: TRBJ2-1
abundance: many
v_gene: TRBV7-9
CDR3aa: CASSPPLARDDEQFF
CDR3nt: TGTGCCAGCAGCCCGCCACTAGCGCGCGACGATGAGCAGTTCTTC

d_gene: .
j_gene: TRBJ2-1
abundance: many
v_gene: TRBV6-4
CDR3aa: CASSGRGYNEQFF
CDR3nt: TGTGCCAGCAGTGGCAGGGGCTACAATGAGCAGTTCTTC

d_gene: .
j_gene: TRBJ1-1
abundance: .
v_gene: TRBV12-3/TRBV12-4
CDR3aa: CASSLGRNTEAFF
CDR3nt: TGTGCCAGCAGTTTAGGCAGGAACACTGAAGCTTTCTTT

d_gene: TRBD1
j_gene: TRBJ2-7
abundance: few
v_gene: TRBV28
CDR3aa: CSARRGTGSSYEQYF
CDR3nt: TGTTCAGCGCGTAGAGGGACAGGGTCTTCCTACGAGCAGTACTTC

d_gene: .
j_gene: TRBJ2-3
abundance: many
v_gene: TRBV20-1
CDR3aa: CSAKTLKADTQYF
CDR3nt: TGCAGTGCTAAGACCTTAAAGGCAGATACGCAGTATTTT

d_gene: .
j_gene: TRBJ2-1
abundance: .
v_gene: TRBV20-1
CDR3aa: CSASSGLSYNEQFF
CDR3nt: TGCAGTGCAAGTAGCGGACTCTCCTACAATGAGCAGTTCTTC

d_gene: .
j_gene: TRBJ1-3
abundance: many
v_gene: TRBV4-1
CDR3aa: CASSPLNSGNTIYF
CDR3nt: TGCGCCAGCAGCCCGCTAAACTCTGGAAACACCATATATTTT

d_gene: .
j_gene: TRBJ1-5
abundance: many
v_gene: TRBV4-1
CDR3aa: CASSQGFGGPQHF
CDR3nt: TGCGCCAGCAGCCAAGGTTTTGGCGGGCCCCAGCATTTT

d_gene: TRBD2
j_gene: TRBJ2-7
abundance: many
v_gene: TRBV3-1
CDR3aa: CASSQVWEGSYEQYF
CDR3nt: TGTGCCAGCAGCCAAGTTTGGGAGGGATCCTACGAGCAGTACTTC

d_gene: .
j_gene: TRBJ2-2
abundance: many
v_gene: TRBV7-6
CDR3aa: CASSLESGSGELFF
CDR3nt: TGTGCCAGCAGCTTAGAGTCAGGGTCCGGGGAGCTGTTTTTT

d_gene: .
j_gene: TRBJ1-1
abundance: many
v_gene: TRBV4-1
CDR3aa: CASSPWAGEAFF
CDR3nt: TGCGCCAGCAGCCCTTGGGCAGGGGAAGCTTTCTTT

d_gene: TRBD1
j_gene: TRBJ2-2
abundance: few
v_gene: TRBV27
CDR3aa: CASTLGPTGTGAAGELFF
CDR3nt: TGTGCCAGCACGCTAGGCCCAACCGGGACAGGGGCGGCCGGGGAGCTGTTTTTT

d_gene: TRBD2
j_gene: TRBJ2-1
abundance: few
v_gene: TRBV24-1
CDR3aa: CATSERLAGPLNEQFF
CDR3nt: TGTGCCACCAGTGAGCGACTAGCGGGACCCTTGAATGAGCAGTTCTTC

d_gene: .
j_gene: TRBJ2-3
abundance: many
v_gene: TRBV20-1
CDR3aa: CSARGDHTDTQYF
CDR3nt: TGCAGTGCTAGAGGGGACCACACAGATACGCAGTATTTT

d_gene: .
j_gene: TRBJ1-1
abundance: many
v_gene: TRBV7-2
CDR3aa: CASSLVPALNTEAFF
CDR3nt: TGTGCCAGCAGCTTAGTACCGGCGTTGAACACTGAAGCTTTCTTT

d_gene: .
j_gene: TRBJ2-7
abundance: many
v_gene: TRBV18
CDR3aa: CASSTFEREQYF
CDR3nt: TGTGCCAGCTCAACCTTCGAGCGAGAGCAGTACTTC

d_gene: .
j_gene: TRBJ2-7
abundance: few
v_gene: TRBV15
CDR3aa: CATSGPSYEQYF
CDR3nt: TGTGCCACCAGCGGCCCCTCCTACGAGCAGTACTTC

d_gene: .
j_gene: TRBJ2-7
abundance: .
v_gene: TRBV27
CDR3aa: CASSLGTSPKGEQYF
CDR3nt: TGTGCCAGCAGTTTAGGAACTAGCCCCAAAGGCGAGCAGTACTTC

d_gene: .
j_gene: TRBJ1-4
abundance: many
v_gene: TRBV5-6
CDR3aa: CASSLVQGLNEKLFF
CDR3nt: TGTGCCAGCAGCTTGGTCCAGGGCCTAAATGAAAAACTGTTTTTT

d_gene: .
j_gene: TRBJ2-1
abundance: .
v_gene: TRBV27
CDR3aa: CASSSSGAGSNEQFF
CDR3nt: TGTGCCAGCAGCTCGTCGGGGGCGGGATCCAATGAGCAGTTCTTC

d_gene: .
j_gene: TRBJ2-7
abundance: few
v_gene: TRBV13
CDR3aa: CASSLGGVGTYEQYF
CDR3nt: TGTGCCAGCAGCTTGGGCGGGGTGGGCACCTACGAGCAGTACTTC

d_gene: TRBD1
j_gene: TRBJ2-7
abundance: many
v_gene: TRBV29-1
CDR3aa: CSVAGTDNSYEQYF
CDR3nt: TGCAGCGTAGCCGGGACAGATAACTCCTACGAGCAGTACTTC

d_gene: .
j_gene: TRBJ2-3
abundance: .
v_gene: TRBV5-5
CDR3aa: CASRVRDPTDTQYF
CDR3nt: TGTGCCAGCAGGGTCCGGGACCCCACAGATACGCAGTATTTT

d_gene: .
j_gene: TRBJ1-1
abundance: .
v_gene: TRBV12-3/TRBV12-4
CDR3aa: CASNAELGDMNTEAFF
CDR3nt: TGTGCCAGCAACGCAGAATTGGGGGATATGAACACTGAAGCTTTCTTT

d_gene: .
j_gene: TRBJ2-3
abundance: many
v_gene: TRBV28
CDR3aa: CASNTGMTRPTDTQYF
CDR3nt: TGTGCCAGTAATACCGGGATGACTAGGCCCACAGATACGCAGTATTTT

d_gene: .
j_gene: TRBJ2-7
abundance: many
v_gene: TRBV19
CDR3aa: CASSMSPGAYEQYF
CDR3nt: TGTGCCAGTAGTATGTCGCCAGGGGCCTACGAGCAGTACTTC

d_gene: TRBD1
j_gene: TRBJ2-7
abundance: many
v_gene: TRBV6-5
CDR3aa: CASSYSSGQEAYEQYF
CDR3nt: TGTGCCAGCAGTTACTCGAGTGGACAGGAGGCCTACGAGCAGTACTTC

d_gene: .
j_gene: TRBJ2-3
abundance: many
v_gene: TRBV30
CDR3aa: CAWRAAFPDTQYF
CDR3nt: TGTGCCTGGAGGGCGGCGTTCCCAGATACGCAGTATTTT

d_gene: TRBD1
j_gene: TRBJ1-2
abundance: many
v_gene: TRBV18
CDR3aa: CASSPPGQRENYGYTF
CDR3nt: TGTGCCAGCTCACCACCGGGACAGAGAGAAAACTATGGCTACACCTTC

d_gene: .
j_gene: TRBJ2-7
abundance: many
v_gene: TRBV20-1
CDR3aa: CSAPGELNRLVSTYEQYF
CDR3nt: TGCAGTGCTCCCGGCGAGCTCAATCGTCTGGTATCTACCTACGAGCAGTACTTC

d_gene: .
j_gene: TRBJ2-3
abundance: many
v_gene: TRBV27
CDR3aa: CASSLADTQYF
CDR3nt: TGTGCCAGCAGTTTGGCAGATACGCAGTATTTT

d_gene: TRBD2
j_gene: TRBJ2-3
abundance: many
v_gene: TRBV7-2
CDR3aa: CASSLALAGGPDTQYF
CDR3nt: TGTGCCAGCAGCTTGGCCCTAGCGGGAGGCCCAGATACGCAGTATTTT

d_gene: .
j_gene: TRBJ2-3
abundance: many
v_gene: TRBV6-6
CDR3aa: CASSYMGPTDTQYF
CDR3nt: TGTGCCAGCAGTTACATGGGACCCACAGATACGCAGTATTTT

d_gene: TRBD2
j_gene: TRBJ2-3
abundance: many
v_gene: TRBV5-1
CDR3aa: CASSLATSGGLTDTQYF
CDR3nt: TGCGCCAGCAGCTTGGCCACTAGCGGGGGACTCACAGATACGCAGTATTTT

d_gene: .
j_gene: TRBJ2-3
abundance: many
v_gene: TRBV7-6
CDR3aa: CASSSSMTVVTDTQYF
CDR3nt: TGTGCCAGCAGCTCCTCGATGACAGTGGTCACAGATACGCAGTATTTT

d_gene: TRBD2
j_gene: TRBJ2-1
abundance: few
v_gene: TRBV3-1
CDR3aa: CASSQEIVTSGYNEQFF
CDR3nt: TGTGCCAGCAGCCAAGAGATCGTGACTAGCGGATACAATGAGCAGTTCTTC

d_gene: .
j_gene: TRBJ2-1
abundance: .
v_gene: TRBV6-2/TRBV6-3
CDR3aa: CASSYAQSNEQFF
CDR3nt: TGTGCCAGCAGTTACGCCCAGTCAAATGAGCAGTTCTTC

d_gene: TRBD1
j_gene: TRBJ1-6
abundance: many
v_gene: TRBV7-9
CDR3aa: CASSYGTGNSPLHF
CDR3nt: TGTGCCAGCAGCTACGGGACAGGAAATTCACCCCTCCACTTT

d_gene: TRBD1
j_gene: TRBJ1-5
abundance: many
v_gene: TRBV18
CDR3aa: CASSREPGQIHQPQHF
CDR3nt: TGTGCCAGCTCACGAGAACCGGGACAGATCCATCAGCCCCAGCATTTT

d_gene: .
j_gene: TRBJ2-1
abundance: few
v_gene: TRBV11-3
CDR3aa: CASSLPGMPSGNEQFF
CDR3nt: TGTGCCAGCAGCTTACCGGGTATGCCCTCCGGCAATGAGCAGTTCTTC

d_gene: .
j_gene: TRBJ2-7
abundance: .
v_gene: TRBV6-5
CDR3aa: CASSTGVRGSEQYF
CDR3nt: TGTGCCAGCAGTACAGGAGTTCGGGGATCCGAGCAGTACTTC

d_gene: .
j_gene: TRBJ2-7
abundance: many
v_gene: TRBV4-3
CDR3aa: CASSQDRLPGYEQYF
CDR3nt: TGCGCCAGCAGCCAAGATCGCCTGCCGGGGTACGAGCAGTACTTC

d_gene: .
j_gene: TRBJ1-2
abundance: many
v_gene: TRBV20-1
CDR3aa: CSARDYRQVWEGYTF
CDR3nt: TGCAGTGCTAGAGACTACCGACAGGTTTGGGAGGGCTACACCTTC

d_gene: .
j_gene: TRBJ1-5
abundance: .
v_gene: TRBV27
CDR3aa: CASSLLGVSQPQHF
CDR3nt: TGTGCCAGCAGTTTATTAGGGGTGAGTCAGCCCCAGCATTTT

d_gene: TRBD1
j_gene: TRBJ2-2
abundance: .
v_gene: TRBV12-3/TRBV12-4
CDR3aa: CASSPGTDANTGELFF
CDR3nt: TGTGCCAGCAGTCCCGGGACAGACGCGAACACCGGGGAGCTGTTTTTT

d_gene: TRBD1
j_gene: TRBJ2-5
abundance: few
v_gene: TRBV25-1
CDR3aa: CASSEFLDRGQGTQYF
CDR3nt: TGTGCCAGCAGTGAATTCCTGGACAGGGGTCAGGGGACCCAGTACTTC